This entry lists 3 T cell receptor beta chains sequenced from one sample in a study of metastatic and nonmetastatic thyroid tumors. Treatment of any kind had been given to no patient before thyroid surgery. Through MiXCR, TCRdb re-clonotyped the PCR reads. This sample carries approximately 35,000 clones, approximately 16% of them seen once, and the ten largest clones take about 19%. The sequenced material came from blood. Receptors originate from a male donor with papillary thyroid cancer or a benign thyroid nodule (not recorded which). Some clones in this sample may be carry-over from other donors' samples.

This clone was seen ten or more times. The chain combines TRBV15 with TRBJ2-7; D not resolved. Trimming pared 5 bases from V and 6 bases from J, leaving 11 bases between. The germline V gene encodes CDR1 LNHNV and CDR2 YYDKDF (reference sequence). This CDR3 comprises 12 residues. CDR3 sequence (DNA): TGTGCCACCAGCGCACCGGGTCGCGAGCAGTACTTC. It encodes CATSAPGREQYF. Full variable domain (outside the CDR3, taken from reference TRBV15 and TRBJ2-7): DAMVIQNPRYQVTQFGKPVTLSCSQTLNHNVMYWYQQKSSQAPKLLFHYYDKDFNNEADTPDNFQSRRPNTSFCFLDIRSPGLGDTAMYLCATSAPGREQYFGPGTRLTVT.

This clone was observed many times. V gene TRBV5-5 combines with J gene TRBJ1-5; 7 nucleotides line up with TRBD1. The germline gives CDR1 SGHKS, CDR2 YYEKEE (reference sequence). V trimming: 0 bases; J trimming: 4 bases; junction bases outside the gene matches: 1. CDR3 size: 14 residues. In DNA, the CDR3 is TGTGCCAGCAGCTTGGCGGGACAGAATCAGCCCCAGCATTTT. Protein: CASSLAGQNQPQHF.

This clone was seen repeatedly, ten times or more. The V call is TRBV20-1, the J call TRBJ2-2, with 10 positions matching TRBD2. Germline loops: CDR1 DFQATT, CDR2 SNEGSKA (reference sequence). With 6 bases clipped from V and 7 bases from J, the junction kept 11 bases outside the gene matches. The CDR3 covers 15 residues. This chain's CDR3 is CSAQESGRADGELFF. The CDR3 nucleotides read TGCAGTGCCCAAGAGAGCGGGAGGGCGGACGGGGAGCTGTTTTTT.